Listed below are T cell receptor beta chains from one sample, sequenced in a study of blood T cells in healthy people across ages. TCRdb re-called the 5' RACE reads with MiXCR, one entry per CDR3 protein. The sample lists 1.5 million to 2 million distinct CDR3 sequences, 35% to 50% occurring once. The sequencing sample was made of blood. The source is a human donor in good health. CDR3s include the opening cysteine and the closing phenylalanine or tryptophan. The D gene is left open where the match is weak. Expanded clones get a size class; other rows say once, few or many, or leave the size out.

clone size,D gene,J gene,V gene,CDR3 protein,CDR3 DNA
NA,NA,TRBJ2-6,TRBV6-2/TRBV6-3,CASSYAGLSSGANVLTF,TGTGCCAGCAGTTACGCAGGGCTTAGCTCTGGGGCCAACGTCCTGACTTTC
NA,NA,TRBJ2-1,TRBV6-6,CASASSTVQFNEQFF,TGTGCCAGCGCTTCTTCAACTGTTCAGTTTAATGAGCAGTTCTTC
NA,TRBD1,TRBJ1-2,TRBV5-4,CASSGKGQDYGYTF,TGTGCCAGCAGCGGAAAGGGACAGGACTATGGCTACACCTTC
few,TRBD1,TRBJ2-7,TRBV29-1,CSTGTGDEQYF,TGCAGCACCGGGACAGGGGACGAGCAGTACTTC
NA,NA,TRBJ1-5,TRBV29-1,CSVEFWVYQPQHF,TGCAGCGTTGAATTCTGGGTGTATCAGCCCCAGCATTTT
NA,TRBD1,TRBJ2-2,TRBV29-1,CSVDRDRGDTGELFF,TGCAGCGTTGACCGGGACAGGGGTGACACCGGGGAGCTGTTTTTT
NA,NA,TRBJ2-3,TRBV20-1,CSARHRNTQYF,TGCAGTGCTAGGCACCGGAACACGCAGTATTTT
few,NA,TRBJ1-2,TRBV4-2,CASSQDFGGPYGYTF,TGTGCCAGCAGCCAAGATTTTGGGGGGCCATATGGCTACACCTTC
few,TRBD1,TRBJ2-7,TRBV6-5,CASRHSGTGGFSSYEQYF,TGTGCCAGCAGACACTCCGGGACAGGGGGCTTCAGCTCCTACGAGCAGTACTTC
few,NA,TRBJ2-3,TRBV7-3,CASSFGRNTDTQYF,TGTGCCAGCAGCTTCGGCAGAAACACAGATACGCAGTATTTT
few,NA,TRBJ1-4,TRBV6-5,CASSYDLGGGIFRMFF,TGTGCCAGCAGTTATGACCTGGGGGGAGGGATCTTTAGGATGTTTTTT
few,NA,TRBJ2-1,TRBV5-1,CASSLMVGQGFSNEQFF,TGCGCCAGCAGCTTAATGGTCGGGCAGGGCTTTTCAAATGAGCAGTTCTTC
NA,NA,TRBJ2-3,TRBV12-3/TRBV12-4,CASSFSMWGDTQYF,TGTGCCAGCAGTTTCTCCATGTGGGGCGATACGCAGTATTTT
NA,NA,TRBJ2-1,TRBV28,CAGSLLGTADNNEQFF,TGTGCCGGCAGTTTATTAGGGACGGCCGACAACAATGAGCAGTTCTTC
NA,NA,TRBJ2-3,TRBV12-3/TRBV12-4,CAITSIGSDTQYF,TGTGCCATCACTTCAATAGGGTCGGATACGCAGTATTTT
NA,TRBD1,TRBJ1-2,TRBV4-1,CASKTFGQGADGYTF,TGCGCCAGCAAGACCTTCGGACAGGGTGCCGATGGCTACACCTTC
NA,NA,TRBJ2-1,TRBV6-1,CASSEVRQAITKQFF,TGTGCCAGCAGTGAAGTAAGACAGGCTATAACAAAGCAGTTCTTC
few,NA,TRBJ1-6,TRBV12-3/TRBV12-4,CASSSTTVYGSPLHF,TGTGCCAGCAGTAGTACGACGGTGTATGGTTCACCCCTCCACTTT
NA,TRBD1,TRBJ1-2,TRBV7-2,CASTRRDRGPYGYTF,TGTGCCAGCACCCGGCGGGACAGGGGACCCTATGGCTACACCTTC
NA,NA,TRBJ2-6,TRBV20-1,CSARGPGANVLTF,TGCAGTGCTAGAGGGCCTGGGGCCAACGTCCTGACTTTC
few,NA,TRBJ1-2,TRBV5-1,CASSLGQSDGYTF,TGCGCCAGCAGCTTGGGACAGTCAGATGGCTACACCTTC
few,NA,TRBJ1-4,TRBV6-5,CASSYYAATNEKLFF,TGTGCCAGCAGTTACTATGCCGCAACTAATGAAAAACTGTTTTTT
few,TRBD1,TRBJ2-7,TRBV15,CATSREGQNYEQYF,TGTGCCACCAGCAGAGAGGGACAGAACTACGAGCAGTACTTC